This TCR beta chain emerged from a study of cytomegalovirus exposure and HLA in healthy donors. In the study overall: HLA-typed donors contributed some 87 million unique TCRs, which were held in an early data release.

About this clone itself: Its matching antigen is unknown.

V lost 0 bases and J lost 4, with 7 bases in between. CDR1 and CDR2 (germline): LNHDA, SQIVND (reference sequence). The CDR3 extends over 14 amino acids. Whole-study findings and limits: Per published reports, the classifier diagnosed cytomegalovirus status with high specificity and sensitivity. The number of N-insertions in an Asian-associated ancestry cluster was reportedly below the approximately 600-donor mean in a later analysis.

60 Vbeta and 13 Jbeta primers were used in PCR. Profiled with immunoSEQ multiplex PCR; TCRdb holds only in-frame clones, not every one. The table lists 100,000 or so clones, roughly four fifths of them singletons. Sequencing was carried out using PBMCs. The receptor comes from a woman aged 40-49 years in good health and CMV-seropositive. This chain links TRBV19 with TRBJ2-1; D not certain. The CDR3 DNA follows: TGTGCCAGTAGTATAGATCGAGGTTACAATGAGCAGTTCTTC. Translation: CASSIDRGYNEQFF.